This T cell receptor (beta chain) was observed in a study of Graves' ophthalmopathy and Graves' hyperthyroidism. CDR3 length: 14 residues. V was clipped by 4 bases and J by 4 bases; unmatched bases: 6. This clonotype was seen repeatedly, ten times or more. Amplification targeted the TCR beta CDR3 regions, with RNA transcripts as the source material. The library came from an HTBI-primed first-round RT-PCR and a second-round multiplex PCR. TCRdb ran MiXCR on the multiplex PCR reads and lists one entry per CDR3 protein. The sample holds hundreds of thousands of distinct CDR3 sequences, 22% seen once. Sequenced input: peripheral blood. The chain has TRBV12-3 or TRBV12-4 and TRBJ1-2; 7 nucleotides line up with TRBD1. The clonotype was recovered from a young woman with stable Graves' hyperthyroidism. Some clones in this sample may be carry-over from other donors' samples. Here the CDR3 DNA reads TGTGCCAGCAGTTCCCTACAGGGGACCTATGGCTACACCTTC. It is translated as CASSSLQGTYGYTF.